A single sample is the source of the 13 T cell receptor beta chains below, sequenced in a study of control samples from healthy donors and cancer patients. Method: immunoSEQ multiplex PCR; TCRdb's copy keeps in-frame clones and lacks some. The table has more than 150,000 clones, around 90% seen once. The sequenced sample was blood. These receptor sequences come from a woman in her twenties or thirties in good health.

J is TRBJ1-1 and V is TRBV2; 8 bases align to TRBD1. V lost 3 bases and J lost 1; bases outside the gene matches: 10. This CDR3 is built from 17 residues. Germline CDR1 is SNHLY and CDR2 is FYNNEI. CDR3 DNA sequence: TGTGCCAGCAGTGATTTTGTTTGGACAGGGTCGAACACTGAAGCTTTCTTT. Residues: CASSDFVWTGSNTEAFF.

V and J are TRBV4-3 and TRBJ2-6, with D hard to call. The V and J ends lost 1 base and 0 bases respectively, with 7 bases between them. The germline CDR1 and CDR2 sequences are LGHNA and YSLEER. The CDR3 has 16 amino acids. Written as DNA, the CDR3 is TGCGCCAGCAGCCAAGGTGAGAGCTCTGGGGCCAACGTCCTGACTTTC. This gives the protein CASSQGESSGANVLTF.

This clone has only a few counts. V is TRBV5-4 and J is TRBJ2-5; no definite D call. V was clipped by 2 bases and J by 5 bases, with 10 bases between them. Looked up from germline, CDR1 is SGHNT and CDR2 is YYREEE (reference sequence). The CDR3 contains 13 residues. CDR3 DNA: TGTGCCAGCAGCTTCAGACTGTCGGAGACCCAGTACTTC. Its translation: CASSFRLSETQYF.

The genes are TRBV12-3 or TRBV12-4 and TRBJ1-5, with D tentatively TRBD1 (6 bases). V gave up 6 bases and J gave up 4 bases, with 10 bases separating them. This CDR3 has 13 residues. CDR3 protein: CASSRGQNQPQHF. CDR3 sequence (DNA): TGTGCCAGCAGCAGGGGACAAAATCAGCCCCAGCATTTT.

The chain is built from TRBV20-1 and TRBJ1-2; D might be TRBD1 (5 bases). Trimming pared 6 bases from V and 5 bases from J, leaving 10 bases between. The CDR3 totals 11 residues. CDR1 and CDR2 from the germline V gene are DFQATT and SNEGSKA (reference sequence). The CDR3: CSADGTYGYTF. Here the CDR3 DNA reads TGCAGTGCCGACGGGACTTATGGCTACACCTTC.

V gene TRBV25-1 combines with J gene TRBJ1-6; no clear D gene. Germline V gene sequence: CDR1 MGHDK, CDR2 SYGVNS. This CDR3 is 16 amino acids long. V was clipped by 6 bases and J by 3 bases, with 15 bases between them. CDR3: CASRNLRQGYNSPLHF. In nucleotides, the CDR3 is TGTGCCAGCAGGAACCTTCGACAAGGCTATAATTCACCCCTCCACTTT.

The chain uses TRBV7-6 and TRBJ2-1, with D hard to call. The ends were cut back, 0 bases at V and 6 bases at J, with 6 bases in the middle. This CDR3 region has 13 residues. Per germline, CDR1 SGHVS and CDR2 FNYEAQ. The CDR3 sequence: CASSLAQTNEQFF. CDR3 DNA sequence: TGTGCCAGCAGCTTAGCCCAGACCAATGAGCAGTTCTTC. The full variable domain, its missing parts supplied by reference TRBV7-6 and TRBJ2-1, is GAGVSQSPRYKVTKRGQDVALRCDPISGHVSLYWYRQALGQGPEFLTYFNYEAQQDKSGLPNDRFSAERPEGSISTLTIQRTEQRDSAMYRCASSLAQTNEQFFGPGTRLTVL.

This clone was seen a handful of times. The chain carries TRBV21-1 and TRBJ1-2; the D call of TRBD1 is as the table states it, not checked on the DNA. TRBV21-1 counts as a pseudogene. The CDR3 consists of 13 residues. This chain's CDR3 is CASSIGQGYGYTF. As DNA, the CDR3 is TGTGCCAGCAGCATCGGACAGGGTTATGGCTACACCTTC.

The CDR3 loop is CASSFSDRAYGYTF. The DNA for the CDR3 is TGTGCCAGCAGTTTTTCGGACAGAGCCTATGGCTACACCTTC. V is TRBV28 and J is TRBJ1-2, with D possibly matching TRBD1 (6 bases). From germline, CDR1 is MDHEN and CDR2 SYDVKM. CDR3 length: 14 residues. Trimming cost V 3 bases and J 4 bases, with 12 bases left between them.

The chain recombines TRBV5-4 with TRBJ2-3; 13 nucleotides match TRBD2. J lost 4 bases, V lost 5 bases, and 7 bases had no gene match. Per germline, CDR1 SGHNT and CDR2 YYREEE (reference sequence). This CDR3 is 16 amino acids long. DNA of the CDR3: TGTGCCAGCAGGGCCGGGACTAGCGGGGCGGCAGATACGCAGTATTTT. Protein product: CASRAGTSGAADTQYF.

The rearrangement joins TRBV5-8 to TRBJ2-7; tentative D call: TRBD1 (5 bases). The CDR3 loop spans 13 amino acids. Trimming cost V 6 bases and J 4 bases, with 14 bases left between them. Germline V gene lookup returns CDR1 SGHTS and CDR2 YDEGEE. CDR3 bases: TGTGCCAGCAAGGGGCAGCCTCAATACGAGCAGTACTTC. Protein sequence: CASKGQPQYEQYF.

This sequence joins TRBV5-1 and TRBJ2-7, with 7 bases aligning to TRBD1. Germline-derived CDR1 and CDR2 are SGHRS and YFSETQ. CDR3 size: 15 residues. J gave up 3 bases and V 0 bases, and 6 bases lay outside the gene matches. The CDR3 loop reads CASSLGTGDFYEQYF. The CDR3 DNA follows: TGCGCCAGCAGCTTGGGGACAGGCGATTTCTACGAGCAGTACTTC.

J is TRBJ1-3 and V is TRBV30; possibly TRBD1 for D (6 bases). This CDR3 has 17 residues. With 1 base removed from V and 2 bases from J, the gap between germline ends came to 18 bases. The germline V gene encodes CDR1 GTSNPN and CDR2 SVGIG (reference sequence). CDR3 nucleotides: TGTGCCTGGAGTGGCATAGGGTGGAGGGGGACTGGAAACACCATATATTTT. Translated: CAWSGIGWRGTGNTIYF.